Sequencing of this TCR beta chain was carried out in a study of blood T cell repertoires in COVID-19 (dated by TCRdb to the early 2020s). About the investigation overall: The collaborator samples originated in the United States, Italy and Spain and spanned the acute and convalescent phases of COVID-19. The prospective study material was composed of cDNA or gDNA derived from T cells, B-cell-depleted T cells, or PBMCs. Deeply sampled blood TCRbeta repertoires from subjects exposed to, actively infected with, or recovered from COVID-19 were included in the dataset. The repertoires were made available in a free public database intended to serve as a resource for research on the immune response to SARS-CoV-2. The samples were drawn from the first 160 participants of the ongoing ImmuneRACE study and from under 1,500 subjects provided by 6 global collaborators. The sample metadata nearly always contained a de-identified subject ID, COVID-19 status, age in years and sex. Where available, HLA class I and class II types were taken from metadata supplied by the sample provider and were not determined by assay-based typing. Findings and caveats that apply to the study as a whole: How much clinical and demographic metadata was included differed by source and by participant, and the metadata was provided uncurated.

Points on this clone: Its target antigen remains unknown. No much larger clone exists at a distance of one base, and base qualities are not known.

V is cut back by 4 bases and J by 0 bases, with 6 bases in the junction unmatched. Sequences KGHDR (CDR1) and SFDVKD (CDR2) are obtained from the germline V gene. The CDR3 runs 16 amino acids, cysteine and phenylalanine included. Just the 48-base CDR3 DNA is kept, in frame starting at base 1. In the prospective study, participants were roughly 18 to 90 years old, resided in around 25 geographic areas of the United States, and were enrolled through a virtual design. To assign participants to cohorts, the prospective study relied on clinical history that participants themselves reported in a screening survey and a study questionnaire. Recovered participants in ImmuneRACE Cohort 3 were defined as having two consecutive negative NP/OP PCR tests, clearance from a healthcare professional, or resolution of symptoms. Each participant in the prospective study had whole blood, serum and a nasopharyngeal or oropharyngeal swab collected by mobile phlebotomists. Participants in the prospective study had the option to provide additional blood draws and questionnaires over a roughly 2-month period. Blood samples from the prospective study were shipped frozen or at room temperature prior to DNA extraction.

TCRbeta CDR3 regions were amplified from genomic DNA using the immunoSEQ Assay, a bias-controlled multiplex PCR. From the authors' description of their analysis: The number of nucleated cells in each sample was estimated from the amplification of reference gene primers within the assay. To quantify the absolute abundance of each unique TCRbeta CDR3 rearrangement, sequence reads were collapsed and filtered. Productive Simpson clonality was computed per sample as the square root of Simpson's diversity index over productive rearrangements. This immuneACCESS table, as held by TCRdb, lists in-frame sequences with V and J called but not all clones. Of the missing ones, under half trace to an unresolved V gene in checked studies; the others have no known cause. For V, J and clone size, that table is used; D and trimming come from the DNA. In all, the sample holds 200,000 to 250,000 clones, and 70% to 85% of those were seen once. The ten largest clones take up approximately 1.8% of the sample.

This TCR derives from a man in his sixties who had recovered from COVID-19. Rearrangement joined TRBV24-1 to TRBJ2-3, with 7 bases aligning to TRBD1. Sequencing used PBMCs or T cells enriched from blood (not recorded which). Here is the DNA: TGTGCCACCAGTGAACAGACAGGGAAGAGCACAGATACGCAGTATTTT. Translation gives CATSEQTGKSTDTQYF.